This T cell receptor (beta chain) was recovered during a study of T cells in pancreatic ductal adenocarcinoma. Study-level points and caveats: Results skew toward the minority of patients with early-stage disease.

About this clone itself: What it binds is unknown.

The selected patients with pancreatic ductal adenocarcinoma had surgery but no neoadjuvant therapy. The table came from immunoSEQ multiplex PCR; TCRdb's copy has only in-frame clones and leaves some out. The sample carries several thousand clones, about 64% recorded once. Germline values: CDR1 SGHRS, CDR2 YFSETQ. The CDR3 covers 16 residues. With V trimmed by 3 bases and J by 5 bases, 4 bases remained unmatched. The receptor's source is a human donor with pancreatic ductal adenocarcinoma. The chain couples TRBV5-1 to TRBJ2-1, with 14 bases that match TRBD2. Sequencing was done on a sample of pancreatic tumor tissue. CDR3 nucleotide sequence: TGCGCCAGCAGCTATATGACTAGCGGGGGGGACAATGAGCAGTTCTTC. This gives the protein CASSYMTSGGDNEQFF.